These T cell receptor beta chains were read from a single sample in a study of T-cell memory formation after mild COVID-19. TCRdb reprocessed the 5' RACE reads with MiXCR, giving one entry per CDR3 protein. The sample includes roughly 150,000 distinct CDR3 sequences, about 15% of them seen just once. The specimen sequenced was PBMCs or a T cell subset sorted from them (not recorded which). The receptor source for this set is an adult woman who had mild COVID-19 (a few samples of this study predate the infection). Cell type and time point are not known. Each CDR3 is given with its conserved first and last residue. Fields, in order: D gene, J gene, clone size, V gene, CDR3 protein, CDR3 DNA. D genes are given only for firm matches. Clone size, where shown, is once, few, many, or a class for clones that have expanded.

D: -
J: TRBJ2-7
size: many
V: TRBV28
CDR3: CASTSVYPEQYF
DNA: TGTGCCAGCACGTCCGTCTATCCCGAGCAGTACTTC

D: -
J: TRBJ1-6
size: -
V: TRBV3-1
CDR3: CASSQDLGRGSSPLHF
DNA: TGTGCCAGCAGCCAAGATTTGGGGAGGGGAAGTTCACCCCTCCACTTT

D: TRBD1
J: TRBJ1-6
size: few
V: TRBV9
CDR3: CASSEGTGENSPLHF
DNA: TGTGCCAGCAGCGAGGGGACAGGGGAAAATTCACCCCTCCACTTT

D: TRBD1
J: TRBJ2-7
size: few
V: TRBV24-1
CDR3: CATRIIDDRGSYEQYF
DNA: TGTGCCACCAGAATTATCGACGACAGGGGCTCCTACGAGCAGTACTTC

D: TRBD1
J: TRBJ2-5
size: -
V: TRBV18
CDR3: CASSPRTGVQETQYF
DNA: TGTGCCAGCTCCCCCCGGACAGGGGTACAAGAGACCCAGTACTTC

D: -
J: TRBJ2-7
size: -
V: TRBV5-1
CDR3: CASSLGVGVYEQYF
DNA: TGCGCCAGCAGCTTGGGAGTGGGGGTCTACGAGCAGTACTTC

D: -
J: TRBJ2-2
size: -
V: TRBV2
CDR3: CAYQLRGTNTGELFF
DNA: TGTGCCTATCAACTGAGAGGGACAAACACCGGGGAGCTGTTTTTT

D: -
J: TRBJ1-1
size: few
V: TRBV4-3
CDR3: CASSQDRQGFPEAFF
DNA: TGCGCCAGCAGCCAAGATAGGCAAGGTTTCCCTGAAGCTTTCTTT

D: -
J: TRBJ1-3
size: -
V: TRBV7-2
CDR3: CASSLSGGTSSGNTIYF
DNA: TGTGCCAGCAGCTTATCCGGGGGAACCTCCTCTGGAAACACCATATATTTT

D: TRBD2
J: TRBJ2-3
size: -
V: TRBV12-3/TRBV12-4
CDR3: CASSPGGGRTDTQYF
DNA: TGTGCCAGCAGCCCGGGGGGGGGCCGCACAGATACGCAGTATTTT

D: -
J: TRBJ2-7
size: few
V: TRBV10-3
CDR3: CAISDPRRAYEQYF
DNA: TGTGCCATCAGTGATCCCAGGCGCGCCTACGAGCAGTACTTC

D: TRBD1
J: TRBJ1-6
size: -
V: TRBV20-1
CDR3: CSARDSGQNNSPLHF
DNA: TGCAGTGCTAGAGATTCGGGACAGAATAATTCACCCCTCCACTTT

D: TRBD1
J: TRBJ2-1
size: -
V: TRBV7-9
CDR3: CASSHIAWDRDNEQFF
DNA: TGTGCCAGCAGCCATATAGCGTGGGACAGAGACAATGAGCAGTTCTTC

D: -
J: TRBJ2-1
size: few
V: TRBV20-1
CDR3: CSVAGQGYNEQFF
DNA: TGCAGTGTAGCGGGACAGGGTTACAATGAGCAGTTCTTC

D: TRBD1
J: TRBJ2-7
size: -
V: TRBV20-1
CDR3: CSARGQGYEQYF
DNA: TGCAGTGCTAGGGGACAGGGCTACGAGCAGTACTTC

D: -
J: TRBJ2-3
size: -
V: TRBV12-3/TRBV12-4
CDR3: CASSLMDTQYF
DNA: TGTGCCAGCAGTTTAATGGATACGCAGTATTTT

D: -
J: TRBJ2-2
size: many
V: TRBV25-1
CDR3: CASSESAGREGAGELFF
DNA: TGTGCCAGCAGTGAATCAGCAGGGAGAGAAGGGGCCGGGGAGCTGTTTTTT

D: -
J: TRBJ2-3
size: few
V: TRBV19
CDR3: CASSARWGSADTQYF
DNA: TGTGCCAGTAGTGCCCGTTGGGGGAGCGCAGATACGCAGTATTTT

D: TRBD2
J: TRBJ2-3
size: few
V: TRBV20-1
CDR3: CSAHRAGGTPDTQYF
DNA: TGCAGTGCCCATCGAGCGGGAGGCACCCCAGATACGCAGTATTTT

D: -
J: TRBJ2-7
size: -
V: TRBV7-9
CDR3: CASSSGAHEQYF
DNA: TGTGCCAGCAGCTCAGGGGCTCACGAGCAGTACTTC

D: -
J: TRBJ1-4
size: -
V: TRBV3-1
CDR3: CASSQDRGKLFF
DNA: TGTGCCAGCAGCCAAGACAGGGGAAAACTGTTTTTT

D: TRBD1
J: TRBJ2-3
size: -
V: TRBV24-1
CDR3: CATSDNGQGTDTQYF
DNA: TGTGCCACCAGTGACAACGGACAGGGCACAGATACGCAGTATTTT

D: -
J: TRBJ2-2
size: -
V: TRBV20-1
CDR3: CSARKGGELFF
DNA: TGCAGTGCTAGAAAGGGCGGGGAGCTGTTTTTT

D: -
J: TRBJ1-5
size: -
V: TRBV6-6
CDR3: CASSYFGGEWAWGNQPQHF
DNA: TGTGCCAGCAGTTACTTTGGCGGAGAATGGGCTTGGGGCAATCAGCCCCAGCATTTT

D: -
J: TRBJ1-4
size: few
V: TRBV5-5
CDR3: CASSFSYATNEKLFF
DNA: TGTGCCAGCAGCTTTAGTTATGCAACTAATGAAAAACTGTTTTTT

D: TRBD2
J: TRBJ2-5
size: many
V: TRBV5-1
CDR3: CASSRTSEETQYF
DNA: TGCGCCAGTTCACGGACTAGCGAGGAGACCCAGTACTTC

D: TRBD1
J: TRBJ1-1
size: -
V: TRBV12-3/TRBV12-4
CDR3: CASIDGQGGNTEAFF
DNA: TGTGCCAGCATCGATGGACAGGGGGGGAACACTGAAGCTTTCTTT

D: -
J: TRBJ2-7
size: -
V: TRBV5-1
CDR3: CASSREPYEQYF
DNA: TGCGCCAGCAGCCGGGAGCCCTACGAGCAGTACTTC

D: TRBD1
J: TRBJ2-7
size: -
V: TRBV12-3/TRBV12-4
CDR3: CASSLEGQTGEQYF
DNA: TGTGCCAGCAGTTTAGAGGGACAGACCGGCGAGCAGTACTTC

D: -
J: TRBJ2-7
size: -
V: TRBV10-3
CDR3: CAIGREVYEQYF
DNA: TGTGCCATCGGTAGGGAGGTCTACGAGCAGTACTTC

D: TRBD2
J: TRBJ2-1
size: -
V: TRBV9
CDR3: CASSVPSGGVVNEQFF
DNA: TGTGCCAGCAGCGTACCGAGCGGGGGGGTGGTCAATGAGCAGTTCTTC

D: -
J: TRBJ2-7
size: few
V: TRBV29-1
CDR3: CSIFGGAGYEQYF
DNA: TGCAGCATCTTCGGGGGCGCGGGCTACGAGCAGTACTTC

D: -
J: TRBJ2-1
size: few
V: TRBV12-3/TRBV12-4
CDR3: CASSLLIGEQFF
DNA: TGTGCCAGCAGTCTATTAATAGGTGAGCAGTTCTTC

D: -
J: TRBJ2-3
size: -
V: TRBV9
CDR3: CASSVDDSTDTQYF
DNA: TGTGCCAGCAGCGTAGATGACAGCACAGATACGCAGTATTTT

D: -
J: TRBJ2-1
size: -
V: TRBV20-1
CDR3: CSARHYRESNEQFF
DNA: TGCAGTGCTAGACACTACAGGGAGAGCAATGAGCAGTTCTTC

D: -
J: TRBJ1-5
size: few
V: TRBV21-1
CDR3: CASSTRDSQNLNQPQHF
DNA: TGTGCCAGCAGCACCCGGGACAGCCAAAATCTCAATCAGCCCCAGCATTTT

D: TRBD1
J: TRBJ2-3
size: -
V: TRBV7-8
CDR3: CASSSDRGIDTQYF
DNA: TGTGCCAGCAGCTCGGACAGGGGGATAGATACGCAGTATTTT

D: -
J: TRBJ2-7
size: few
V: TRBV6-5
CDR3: CASSYAGGGGYEQYF
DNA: TGTGCCAGCAGTTACGCCGGGGGAGGGGGCTACGAGCAGTACTTC